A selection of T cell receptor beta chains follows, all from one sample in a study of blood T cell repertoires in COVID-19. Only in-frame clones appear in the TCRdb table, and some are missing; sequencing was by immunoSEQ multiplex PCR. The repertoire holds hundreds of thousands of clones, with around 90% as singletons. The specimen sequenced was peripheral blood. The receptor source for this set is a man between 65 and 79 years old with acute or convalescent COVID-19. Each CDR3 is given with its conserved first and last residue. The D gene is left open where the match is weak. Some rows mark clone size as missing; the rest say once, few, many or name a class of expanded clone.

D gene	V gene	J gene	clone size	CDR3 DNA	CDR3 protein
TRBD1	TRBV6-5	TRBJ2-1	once	TGTGCCAGCGGGACAGGGAATGGCGAGCAGTTCTTC	CASGTGNGEQFF
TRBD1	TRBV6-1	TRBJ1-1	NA	TGTGCCAGCAGTGAATATGCACAGGGGAGGCCGAACACTGAAGCTTTCTTT	CASSEYAQGRPNTEAFF
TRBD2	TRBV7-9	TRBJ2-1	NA	TGTGCCAGCAGCTTATCTCTGGCGGGGGAATACAATGAGCAGTTCTTC	CASSLSLAGEYNEQFF
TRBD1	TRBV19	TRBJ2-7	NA	TGTGCCAGTAGTCGGACAGGGGGCCCGAACTACGAGCAGTACTTC	CASSRTGGPNYEQYF
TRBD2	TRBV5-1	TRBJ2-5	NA	TGCGCCAGCAGCTTCGGGGGGTTAGGGGAGACCCAGTACTTC	CASSFGGLGETQYF
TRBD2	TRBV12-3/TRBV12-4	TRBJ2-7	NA	TGTGCCAGCAGTTTTAGACTAGCAACGCAGTACTTC	CASSFRLATQYF
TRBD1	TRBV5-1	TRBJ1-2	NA	TGCGCCAGCAGCAGGGGACAGGGAGACTATGGCTACACCTTC	CASSRGQGDYGYTF
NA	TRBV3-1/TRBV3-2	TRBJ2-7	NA	TGTGCCAGCAGCCCCTTTTCTAGCTCCTACGAGCAGTACTTC	CASSPFSSSYEQYF
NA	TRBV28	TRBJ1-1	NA	TGTGCCAGCAGTTTTATAAGGCAGATTCTGGCAGGGGCCGAGACTGAAGCTTTCTTT	CASSFIRQILAGAETEAFF
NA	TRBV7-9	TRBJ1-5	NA	TGTGCCAGCAGCGAACAGGGAACTCTCAATCAGCCCCAGCATTTT	CASSEQGTLNQPQHF
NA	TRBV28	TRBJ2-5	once	TGTGCCAGCAGTTCGACCCGGCGGGCCAACCCGGAGACCCAGTACTTC	CASSSTRRANPETQYF
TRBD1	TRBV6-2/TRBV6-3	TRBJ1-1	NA	TGTGCCAGCAGTGACGGACAGGGGGCTGTTTACACTGAAGCTTTCTTT	CASSDGQGAVYTEAFF
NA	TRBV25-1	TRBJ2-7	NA	TGTGCCAGCAGTGGCACGACTAGCTCCTACGAGCAGTACTTC	CASSGTTSSYEQYF
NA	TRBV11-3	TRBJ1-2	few	TGTGCCAGCAGCTTAACGGGGAGAAGTTCACCCGCTAACTATGGCTACACCTTC	CASSLTGRSSPANYGYTF
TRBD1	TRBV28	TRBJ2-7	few	TGTGCCAGCAGTTTATTAGGGGGCCCAAGCTCCTACGAGCAGTACTTC	CASSLLGGPSSYEQYF
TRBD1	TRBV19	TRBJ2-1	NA	TGTGCCAGTAGTATAGGGAACAGGGGAATTATGAGCGGGCAGTTCTTC	CASSIGNRGIMSGQFF
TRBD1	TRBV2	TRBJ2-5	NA	TGTGCCAGCAATATGAGGGACAGCGGTCAAGAGACCCAGTACTTC	CASNMRDSGQETQYF
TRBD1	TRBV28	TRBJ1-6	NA	TGTGCCAGCAGTTTATTGAGACAGGGTGGGTCACCCCTCCACTTT	CASSLLRQGGSPLHF
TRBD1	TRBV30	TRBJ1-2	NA	TGTGCCTGGATGGGGGGGACAGGGGTTCACTATGGCTACACCTTC	CAWMGGTGVHYGYTF
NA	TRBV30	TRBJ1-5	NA	TGTGCCTGGAGTGTACAACTAGGAAATCAGCCCCAGCATTTT	CAWSVQLGNQPQHF
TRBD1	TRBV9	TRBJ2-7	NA	TGTGCCAGCAGCCCGATGGGTCAACAGGGGACCTCCCACTCCTACGAGCAGTACTTC	CASSPMGQQGTSHSYEQYF
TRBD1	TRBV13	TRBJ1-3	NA	TGTGCCAGCAGCTTGAAATCCGGACAGGTCGCAAACACCATATATTTT	CASSLKSGQVANTIYF
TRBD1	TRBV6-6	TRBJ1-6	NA	TGTGCCAGCAGTTCCACTGCAGGGGGCGTTAATTCACCCCTCCACTTT	CASSSTAGGVNSPLHF
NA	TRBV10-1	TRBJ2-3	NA	TGCGCCAAAACCCTAAACTGGGAGTTCACAGATACGCAGTATTTT	CAKTLNWEFTDTQYF
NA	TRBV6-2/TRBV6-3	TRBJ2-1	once	TGTGCCAGCTGTTCGGCGGGGTGGTACAATGAGCAGTTCTTC	CASCSAGWYNEQFF
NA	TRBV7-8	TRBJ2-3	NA	TGTGCCAGCAGCTTAAGGGACTCGTACACAGATACGCAGTATTTT	CASSLRDSYTDTQYF
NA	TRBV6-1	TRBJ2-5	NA	TGTGCCAGCAGTGAATATGGTAGCGCCCCAGAGACCCAGTACTTC	CASSEYGSAPETQYF
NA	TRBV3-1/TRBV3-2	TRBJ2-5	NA	TGTGCCAGCAGCCAAGATTGGGGCCTAGAGACCCAGTACTTC	CASSQDWGLETQYF
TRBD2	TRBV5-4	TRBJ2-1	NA	TGTGCCAGCAGCTTAGGGACTAGCGTCTACAATGAGCAGTTCTTC	CASSLGTSVYNEQFF
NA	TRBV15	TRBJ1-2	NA	TGTGCCACCAGCAGAGATGGAAGCGATTTGACCTATGGCTACACCTTC	CATSRDGSDLTYGYTF
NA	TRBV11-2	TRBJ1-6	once	TGTGCCAGCAGCAAAACGGGTGGTGGTTCACCCCTCCACTTT	CASSKTGGGSPLHF
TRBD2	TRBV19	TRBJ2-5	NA	TGTGCCAGTAGTATAGTGGGACTACAAGAGACCCAGTACTTC	CASSIVGLQETQYF
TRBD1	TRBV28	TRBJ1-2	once	TGTGCCAGCAGCCTGACAGGGAATGGCTACACCTTC	CASSLTGNGYTF
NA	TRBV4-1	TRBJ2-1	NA	TGCGCCAGCAGCCAAAACCCGGAGATGCGGCAGTTCTTC	CASSQNPEMRQFF
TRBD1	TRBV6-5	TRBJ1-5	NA	TGTGCCAGCAGCATGGGACAGAGGGCCCAGCCCCAGCATTTT	CASSMGQRAQPQHF